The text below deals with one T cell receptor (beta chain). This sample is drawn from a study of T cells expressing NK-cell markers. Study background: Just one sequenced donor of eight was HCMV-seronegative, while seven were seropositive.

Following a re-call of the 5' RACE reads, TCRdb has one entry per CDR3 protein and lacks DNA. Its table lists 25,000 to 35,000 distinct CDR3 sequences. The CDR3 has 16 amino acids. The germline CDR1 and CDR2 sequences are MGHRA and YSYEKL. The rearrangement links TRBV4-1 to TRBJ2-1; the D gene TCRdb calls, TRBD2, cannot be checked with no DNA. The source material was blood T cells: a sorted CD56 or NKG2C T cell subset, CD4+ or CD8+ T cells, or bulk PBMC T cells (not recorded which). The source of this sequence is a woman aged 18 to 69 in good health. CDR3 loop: CASSQEGLAEDNEQFF.